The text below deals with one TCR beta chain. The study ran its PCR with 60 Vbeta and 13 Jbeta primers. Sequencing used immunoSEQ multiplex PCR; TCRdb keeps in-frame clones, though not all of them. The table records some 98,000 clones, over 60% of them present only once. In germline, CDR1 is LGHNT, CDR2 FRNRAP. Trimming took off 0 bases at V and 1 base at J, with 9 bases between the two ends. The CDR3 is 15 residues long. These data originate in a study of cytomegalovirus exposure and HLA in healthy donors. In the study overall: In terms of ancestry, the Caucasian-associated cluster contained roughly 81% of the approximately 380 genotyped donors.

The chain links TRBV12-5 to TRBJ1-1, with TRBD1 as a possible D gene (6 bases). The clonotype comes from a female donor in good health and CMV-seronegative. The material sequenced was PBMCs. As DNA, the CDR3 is TGTGCTAGTGGTTTGGTACAAGGGGGGAACACTGAAGCTTTCTTT. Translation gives CASGLVQGGNTEAFF.